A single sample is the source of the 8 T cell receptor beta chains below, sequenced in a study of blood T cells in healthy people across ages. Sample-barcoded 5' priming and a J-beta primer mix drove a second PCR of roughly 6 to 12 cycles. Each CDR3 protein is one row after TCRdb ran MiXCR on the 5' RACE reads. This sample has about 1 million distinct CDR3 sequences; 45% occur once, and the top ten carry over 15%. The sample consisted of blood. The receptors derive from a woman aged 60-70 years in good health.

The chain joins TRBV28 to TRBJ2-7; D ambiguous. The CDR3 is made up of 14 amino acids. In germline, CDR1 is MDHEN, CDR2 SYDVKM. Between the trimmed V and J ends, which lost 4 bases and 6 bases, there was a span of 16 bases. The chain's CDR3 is CASSSGMHRIEQYF. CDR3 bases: TGTGCCAGCAGTTCTGGTATGCACCGCATCGAGCAGTACTTC.

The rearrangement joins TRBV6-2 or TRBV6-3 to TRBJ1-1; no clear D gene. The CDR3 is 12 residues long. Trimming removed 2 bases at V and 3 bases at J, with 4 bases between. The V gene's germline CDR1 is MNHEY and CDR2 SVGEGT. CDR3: CASSYAYTEAFF. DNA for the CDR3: TGTGCCAGCAGTTACGCCTACACTGAAGCTTTCTTT.

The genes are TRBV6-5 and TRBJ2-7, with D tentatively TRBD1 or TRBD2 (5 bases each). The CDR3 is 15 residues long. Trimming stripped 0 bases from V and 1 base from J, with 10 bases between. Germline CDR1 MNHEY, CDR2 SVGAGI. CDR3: CASSYSGPTSYEQYF. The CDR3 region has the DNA TGTGCCAGCAGTTACTCGGGACCGACGTCCTACGAGCAGTACTTC.

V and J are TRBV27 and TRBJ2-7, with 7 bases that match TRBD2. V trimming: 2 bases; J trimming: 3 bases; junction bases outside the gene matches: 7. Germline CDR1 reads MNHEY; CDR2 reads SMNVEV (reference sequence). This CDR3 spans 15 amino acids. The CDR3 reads CASSLKRGGSYEQYF. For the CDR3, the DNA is TGTGCCAGCAGTTTAAAGAGGGGCGGGAGCTACGAGCAGTACTTC.

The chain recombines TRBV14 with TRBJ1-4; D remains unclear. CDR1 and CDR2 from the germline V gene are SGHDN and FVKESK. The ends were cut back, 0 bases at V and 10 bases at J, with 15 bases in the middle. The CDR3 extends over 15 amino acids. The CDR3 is CASSQDSPAYGKLFF. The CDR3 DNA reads TGTGCCAGCAGCCAAGATAGCCCGGCGTACGGAAAACTGTTTTTT.

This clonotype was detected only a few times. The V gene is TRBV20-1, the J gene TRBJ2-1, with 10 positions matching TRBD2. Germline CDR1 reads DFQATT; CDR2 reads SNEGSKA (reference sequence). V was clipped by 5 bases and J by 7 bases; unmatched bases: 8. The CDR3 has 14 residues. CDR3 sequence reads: CSAGTGLAWNEQFF. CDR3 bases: TGCAGTGCTGGAACGGGACTAGCGTGGAATGAGCAGTTCTTC.

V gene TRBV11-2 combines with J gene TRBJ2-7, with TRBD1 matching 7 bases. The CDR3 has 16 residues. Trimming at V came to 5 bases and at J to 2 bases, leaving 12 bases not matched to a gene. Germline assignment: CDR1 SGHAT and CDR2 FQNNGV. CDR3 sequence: CASSAHPDRRPYEQYF. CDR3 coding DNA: TGTGCCAGCAGCGCGCACCCGGACAGGAGACCCTACGAGCAGTACTTC.

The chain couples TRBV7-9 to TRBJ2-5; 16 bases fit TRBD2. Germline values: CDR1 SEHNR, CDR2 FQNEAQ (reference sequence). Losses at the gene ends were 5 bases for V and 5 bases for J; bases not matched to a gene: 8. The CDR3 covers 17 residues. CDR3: CASSTGTSGRALETQYF. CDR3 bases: TGTGCCAGCAGCACCGGGACTAGCGGGAGGGCCTTGGAGACCCAGTACTTC.